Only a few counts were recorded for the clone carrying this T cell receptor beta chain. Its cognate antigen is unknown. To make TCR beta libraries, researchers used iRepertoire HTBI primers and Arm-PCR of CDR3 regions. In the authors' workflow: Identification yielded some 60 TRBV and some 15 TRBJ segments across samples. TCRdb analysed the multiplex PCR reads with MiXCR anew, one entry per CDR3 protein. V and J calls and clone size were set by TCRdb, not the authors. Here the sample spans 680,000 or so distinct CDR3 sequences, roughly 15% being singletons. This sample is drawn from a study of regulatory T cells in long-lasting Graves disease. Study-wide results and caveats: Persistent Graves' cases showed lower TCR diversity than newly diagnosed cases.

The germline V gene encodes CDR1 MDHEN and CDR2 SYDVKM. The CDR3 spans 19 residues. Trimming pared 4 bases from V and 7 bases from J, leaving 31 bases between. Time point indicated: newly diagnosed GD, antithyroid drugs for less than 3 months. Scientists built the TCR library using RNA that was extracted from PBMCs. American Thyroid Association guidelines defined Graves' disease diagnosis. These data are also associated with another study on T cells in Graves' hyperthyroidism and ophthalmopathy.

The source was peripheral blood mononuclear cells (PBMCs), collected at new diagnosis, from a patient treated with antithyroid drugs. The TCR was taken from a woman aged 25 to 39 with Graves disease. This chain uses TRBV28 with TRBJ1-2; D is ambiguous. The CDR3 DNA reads TGTGCCAGCAGTTCACGGGTGGGTATGATCCGAGGGCTGGAAAGTGGCTACACCTTC. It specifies CASSSRVGMIRGLESGYTF.